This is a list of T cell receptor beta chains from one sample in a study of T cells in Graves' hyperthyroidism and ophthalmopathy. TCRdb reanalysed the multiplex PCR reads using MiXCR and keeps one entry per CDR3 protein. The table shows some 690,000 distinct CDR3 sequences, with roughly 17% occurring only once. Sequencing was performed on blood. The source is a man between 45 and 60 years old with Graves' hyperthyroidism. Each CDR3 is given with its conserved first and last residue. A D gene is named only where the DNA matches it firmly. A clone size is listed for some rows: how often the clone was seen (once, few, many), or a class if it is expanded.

TGCAGCGTATCACAGGGGGCGATTGAAAAACTGTTTTTT	CSVSQGAIEKLFF	TRBD1	NA	TRBJ1-4	TRBV29-1
TGCAGCGTTTCCGGGACTAGCGGGATCCACGAGCAGTACTTC	CSVSGTSGIHEQYF	TRBD2	NA	TRBJ2-7	TRBV29-1
TGTGCCAGCAGCTTAAATAGCCCGACTAGCGGGCCGTACAATGAGCAGTTCTTC	CASSLNSPTSGPYNEQFF	TRBD2	many	TRBJ2-1	TRBV7-3
TGCAGTGCTAGGGTAACAGGGGTCGTGTCTGAAGCTTTCTTT	CSARVTGVVSEAFF	TRBD1	few	TRBJ1-1	TRBV20-1
TGTGCCAGCAGGGGAACTAGCGGGAGGGCCCTCGGAGCCAAAAACATTCAGTACTTC	CASRGTSGRALGAKNIQYF	TRBD2	many	TRBJ2-4	TRBV12-3/TRBV12-4
TGTGCCAGCAGCCAGGGGGGAGCAGATACGCAGTATTTT	CASSQGGADTQYF	NA	many	TRBJ2-3	TRBV11-3
TGTGCCAGCTCACCACCTTCGGGACAAAAAAATGAGCAGTTCTTC	CASSPPSGQKNEQFF	NA	many	TRBJ2-1	TRBV18
TGTGCCAGCAGCCCAGGGACTAGCGGGAGTATATATGAGCAGTTCTTC	CASSPGTSGSIYEQFF	TRBD2	NA	TRBJ2-1	TRBV3-1
TGTGCCAGCAGCCAACCGGGACGGTCCTACGAGCAGTACTTC	CASSQPGRSYEQYF	NA	many	TRBJ2-7	TRBV28
TGTGCCAGCAGCCAAGACCTCGGCCCAAACACTGAAGCTTTCTTT	CASSQDLGPNTEAFF	NA	many	TRBJ1-1	TRBV14
TGTGCCAGCAGTTTAGCGGGATGCACAGATACGCAGTATTTT	CASSLAGCTDTQYF	NA	NA	TRBJ2-3	TRBV12-3/TRBV12-4
TGTGCCAGCAGACAACACATAACACCGAACACTGAAGCTTTCTTT	CASRQHITPNTEAFF	NA	few	TRBJ1-1	TRBV6-2/TRBV6-3
TGCAGTGCTAGAGGTCGACAGCGGAAGATTCACAATGAGCAGTTCTTC	CSARGRQRKIHNEQFF	NA	few	TRBJ2-1	TRBV20-1
TGTGCCAGCGCTATCACGGTGGGGGAGACCCAGTACTTC	CASAITVGETQYF	NA	NA	TRBJ2-5	TRBV27
TGTGCCAGCAGTTACTCCCCACCGGGGGATGGAGAAAAACTGTTTTTT	CASSYSPPGDGEKLFF	NA	NA	TRBJ1-4	TRBV6-5
TGCAGTGTGGGGCGGGCGAGCTCCTACAATGAGCAGTTCTTC	CSVGRASSYNEQFF	NA	many	TRBJ2-1	TRBV20-1
TGTGCCTGGACCCCCATGGGCCTTAGCGCCTATGGCTACACCTTC	CAWTPMGLSAYGYTF	NA	many	TRBJ1-2	TRBV30
TGTGCCAGCAGCTTGGGTTGGCTGCAAGAGACCCAGTACTTC	CASSLGWLQETQYF	NA	NA	TRBJ2-5	TRBV5-4
TGCAGTGCGAAAGGAGCGAGGATCTACGAGCAGTACTTC	CSAKGARIYEQYF	NA	many	TRBJ2-7	TRBV20-1
TGTGCCAGCAGTAGTTGGACGGACTCCTACGAGCAGTACTTC	CASSSWTDSYEQYF	NA	many	TRBJ2-7	TRBV6-2/TRBV6-3
TGCAGTAGTTCGGGCAGGGAGAACACTGAAGCTTTCTTT	CSSSGRENTEAFF	NA	many	TRBJ1-1	TRBV20-1
TGTGCCAGCAGTTACTCAACGTGGTACGCGAACACCGGGGAGCTGTTTTTT	CASSYSTWYANTGELFF	NA	NA	TRBJ2-2	TRBV6-5
TGTGCCAGCAGCCAGACAGGGGATCGCGGCTACACCTTC	CASSQTGDRGYTF	TRBD1	many	TRBJ1-2	TRBV11-2
TGTGCCAGCAGCCAAGTGGAGGGAAGGACTGAAGCTTTCTTT	CASSQVEGRTEAFF	NA	many	TRBJ1-1	TRBV3-1
TGTGCCAGCTCACCACCGACACAAGATACGCAGTATTTT	CASSPPTQDTQYF	NA	many	TRBJ2-3	TRBV18
TGTGCCAGCAGCTTTTGGGGGCTCGGTGAAAAACTGTTTTTT	CASSFWGLGEKLFF	NA	few	TRBJ1-4	TRBV11-2
TGTGCCAGCAGGCCACGGGTGTATACAGATACGCAGTATTTT	CASRPRVYTDTQYF	NA	many	TRBJ2-3	TRBV2
TGTGCCAGCCCGATGGGCAATGAGCAGTTCTTC	CASPMGNEQFF	NA	many	TRBJ2-1	TRBV2
TGTGCCAGCTCACCGGACACCAATGAGCAGTTCTTC	CASSPDTNEQFF	NA	NA	TRBJ2-1	TRBV18
TGCGCCAGCAGCTTGATTCCGTGGCTAGCGGGAGCCCCACCGAGCTCCTACAATGAGCAGTTCTTC	CASSLIPWLAGAPPSSYNEQFF	TRBD2	few	TRBJ2-1	TRBV5-1
TGTGCCAGCAGTGGGGACAGTTTCTACACAGATACGCAGTATTTT	CASSGDSFYTDTQYF	TRBD1	many	TRBJ2-3	TRBV12-3/TRBV12-4
TGTGCCAGCAGCTTAGATTCCGGACAGGGTAACTATGGCTACACCTTC	CASSLDSGQGNYGYTF	TRBD1	many	TRBJ1-2	TRBV11-2
TGTGCCAGCAGTTTATCGACAGTTCAGCCCCAGCATTTT	CASSLSTVQPQHF	NA	many	TRBJ1-5	TRBV28
TGTGCCAGCAGTTCGCCGATAGCGGGAGAAAGGACAATGCTCGACGAGCAGTACTTC	CASSSPIAGERTMLDEQYF	TRBD2	many	TRBJ2-7	TRBV28
TGTGCCAGCAGTTACTTTACAGACCAAGAGACCCAGTACTTC	CASSYFTDQETQYF	NA	NA	TRBJ2-5	TRBV6-5
TGTGCCAGCAGCCCTGGGACAGGAGGGGGAGAGACCCAGTACTTC	CASSPGTGGGETQYF	TRBD1	many	TRBJ2-5	TRBV7-9
TGTGCCAGCAGTTGGTTTGAGAAATGGAACACTGAAGCTTTCTTT	CASSWFEKWNTEAFF	NA	many	TRBJ1-1	TRBV28
TGCGCCAGCAGCTTAGAGGGGTACTCCTACAATGAGCAGTTCTTC	CASSLEGYSYNEQFF	NA	NA	TRBJ2-1	TRBV5-1
TGTGCCAGCAGCCCTCGACAGGGGGCTAGCGAGCAGTACTTC	CASSPRQGASEQYF	TRBD1	many	TRBJ2-7	TRBV14
TGTGCCAGCAGCCCCCAGGGGGGTCCCTACGAGCAGTACTTC	CASSPQGGPYEQYF	NA	few	TRBJ2-7	TRBV14
TGCGCCAGCAGCCACCTCGGCGGTGGTTACGAGCAGTACTTC	CASSHLGGGYEQYF	NA	NA	TRBJ2-7	TRBV4-1
TGTGCCAGCAGCTTAACCTGGCTAGCTGGGGAGACCCAGTACTTC	CASSLTWLAGETQYF	NA	many	TRBJ2-5	TRBV7-2
TGTGCCAGCAGAAGAGACAGGACTAACTATGGCTACACCTTC	CASRRDRTNYGYTF	NA	NA	TRBJ1-2	TRBV2
TGTGCCAGCAGTCGACAGGGGAAACAAGAGACCCAGTACTTC	CASSRQGKQETQYF	TRBD1	many	TRBJ2-5	TRBV12-3/TRBV12-4
TGTGCCAGCGGGCTGGGGGACTCGAGGAGAGATACGCAGTATTTT	CASGLGDSRRDTQYF	NA	many	TRBJ2-3	TRBV2
TGCAGCGTTGGGCAGGGCGTCGACATTCAGTACTTC	CSVGQGVDIQYF	NA	few	TRBJ2-4	TRBV29-1
TGTGCCAGCAGTACCCCGGGGGGCTCTGGAAACACCATATATTTT	CASSTPGGSGNTIYF	NA	NA	TRBJ1-3	TRBV28